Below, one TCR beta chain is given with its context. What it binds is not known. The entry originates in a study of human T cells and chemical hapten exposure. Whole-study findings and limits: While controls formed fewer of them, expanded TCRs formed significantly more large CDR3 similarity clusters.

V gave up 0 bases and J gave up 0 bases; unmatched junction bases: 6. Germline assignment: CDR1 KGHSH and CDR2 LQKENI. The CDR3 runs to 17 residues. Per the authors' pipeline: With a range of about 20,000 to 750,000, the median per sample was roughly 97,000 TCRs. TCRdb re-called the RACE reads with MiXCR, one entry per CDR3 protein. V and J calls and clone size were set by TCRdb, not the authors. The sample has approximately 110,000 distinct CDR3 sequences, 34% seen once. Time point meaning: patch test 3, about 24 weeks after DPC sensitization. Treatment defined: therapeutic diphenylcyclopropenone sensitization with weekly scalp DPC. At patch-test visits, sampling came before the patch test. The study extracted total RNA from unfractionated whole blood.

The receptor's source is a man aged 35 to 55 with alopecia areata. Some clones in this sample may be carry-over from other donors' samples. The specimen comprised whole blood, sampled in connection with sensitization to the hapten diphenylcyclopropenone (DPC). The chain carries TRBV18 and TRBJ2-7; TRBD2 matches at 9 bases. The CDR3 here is CASSPPSGSPSSYEQYF. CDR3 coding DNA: TGTGCCAGCTCACCACCTAGCGGGAGCCCCAGCTCCTACGAGCAGTACTTC. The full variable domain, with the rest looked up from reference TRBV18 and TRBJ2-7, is NAGVMQNPRHLVRRRGQEARLRCSPMKGHSHVYWYRQLPEEGLKFMVYLQKENIIDESGMPKERFSAEFPKEGPSILRIQQVVRGDSAAYFCASSPPSGSPSSYEQYFGPGTRLTVT.